Described below is a single T cell receptor (beta chain) sequence and its context. This CDR3 spans 14 amino acids. After removal of 0 bases from V and 1 base from J, the junction contained 0 bases not matched to a gene. Germline V gene lookup returns CDR1 SGHRS and CDR2 YFSETQ. The sample originates from a study of blood T cell repertoires in COVID-19. Study in general: The cDNA or gDNA used as material had been derived from T cells, B-cell-depleted T cells, or PBMCs.

Sequencing used immunoSEQ multiplex PCR; TCRdb keeps in-frame clones, though not all of them. The sample has approximately 150,000 clones; approximately 87% are singletons. Sequencing was done on a sample of peripheral blood. The chain is built from TRBV5-1 and TRBJ1-2, with 7 bases matching TRBD1. This receptor was taken from a man aged 80 or over with acute or convalescent COVID-19. The CDR3 sequence: CASSLGDSNYGYTF. The CDR3 coding sequence is TGCGCCAGCAGCTTGGGGGACAGTAACTATGGCTACACCTTC.